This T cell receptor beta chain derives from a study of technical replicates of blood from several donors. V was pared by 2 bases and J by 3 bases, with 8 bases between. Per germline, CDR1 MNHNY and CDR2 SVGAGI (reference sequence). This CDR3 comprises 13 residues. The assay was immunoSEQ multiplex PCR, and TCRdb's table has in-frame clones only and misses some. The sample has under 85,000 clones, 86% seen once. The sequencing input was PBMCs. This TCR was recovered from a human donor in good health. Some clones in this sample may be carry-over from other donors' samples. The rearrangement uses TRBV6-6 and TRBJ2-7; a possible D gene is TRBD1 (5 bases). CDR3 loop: CASSYPDIYEQYF. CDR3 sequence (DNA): TGTGCCAGCAGTTACCCGGACATCTACGAGCAGTACTTC.